This is a list of T cell receptor beta chains from one sample in a study of Ad26.COV2.S vaccination and SARS-CoV-2 variants. Using immunoSEQ multiplex PCR, the repertoire was profiled, and TCRdb retains in-frame clones only, with some absent. The sample carries about 400,000 clones, roughly 90% recorded once. The sample in question was peripheral blood, obtained in a trial of Ad26.COV2.S vaccine versus placebo. These TCRs come from a person aged 18-65 years who received the Ad26.COV2.S COVID-19 vaccine or a placebo. CDR3s include the opening cysteine and the closing phenylalanine or tryptophan. A D gene is named only where the DNA matches it firmly. Only some rows state a clone size, as once, few, many or a class for expanded clones.

-	TRBJ1-2	-	TRBV30	TGTGCCTGGAGTGTACTGGTGGACAACCGGGGCTACACCTTC	CAWSVLVDNRGYTF
TRBD2	TRBJ2-7	-	TRBV7-8	TGTGCCAGCACGGAGACTAGCGAGGACGAGCAGTACTTC	CASTETSEDEQYF
-	TRBJ1-2	-	TRBV2	TGTGCCAGCAGGTTTAGTTCTAACTATGGCTACACCTTC	CASRFSSNYGYTF
-	TRBJ1-4	-	TRBV5-1	TGCGCCAGCAGCTTGGCGTCTACGGGTAATGAAAAACTGTTTTTT	CASSLASTGNEKLFF
-	TRBJ1-2	few	TRBV5-4	TGTGCCAGCAGCTCGGGGGGCAGGGAGGGTCCGGGCTACACCTTC	CASSSGGREGPGYTF
TRBD1	TRBJ1-1	-	TRBV11-2	TGTGCCAGCATACCGAATTCCAGGGGGGTTTTGGGCACTGAAGCTTTCTTT	CASIPNSRGVLGTEAFF
TRBD1	TRBJ1-3	-	TRBV15	TGTGCCACCAGGCAAACAGGGGGCAGTGACACCATATATTTT	CATRQTGGSDTIYF
-	TRBJ2-5	-	TRBV7-9	TGTGCCAGCAGAGAGGAGGGGACCCAGTACTTC	CASREEGTQYF
-	TRBJ1-2	-	TRBV12-3/TRBV12-4	TGTGCCAGCAGTTTGGGGGGGTACTATGGCTACACCTTC	CASSLGGYYGYTF
TRBD2	TRBJ2-7	once	TRBV30	TGTGCCTTACAGCGGGGGGGCACGTTGTACGAGCAGTACTTC	CALQRGGTLYEQYF
-	TRBJ2-7	-	TRBV6-5	TGTGCCAGCAGCCTCGTCGGGACATCTTCCTACGAGCAGTACTTC	CASSLVGTSSYEQYF
-	TRBJ2-1	-	TRBV12-3/TRBV12-4	TGTGCCAGCAGTCTGATCCGTAGTGAGCAGTTCTTC	CASSLIRSEQFF
-	TRBJ1-5	-	TRBV2	TGTGCCAGCAGTTACAGCAATCAGCCCCAGCATTTT	CASSYSNQPQHF
TRBD1	TRBJ2-7	-	TRBV28	TGTGCCAGCAGTTCCTACTACCTTAGACAGGGTAACTCCTACGAGCAGTACTTC	CASSSYYLRQGNSYEQYF
TRBD1	TRBJ1-1	few	TRBV2	TGTGCCAGCAAAGAGACAGGGAACCCTGAAGCTTTCTTT	CASKETGNPEAFF
TRBD1	TRBJ2-7	once	TRBV5-1	TGCGCCAGCAGCACCGAGGGGGCCGGGCAGTACTTC	CASSTEGAGQYF
-	TRBJ1-1	-	TRBV7-2	TGTGCCAGCAGCTCCCAGTCCTCTGAAGCTTTCTTT	CASSSQSSEAFF
-	TRBJ1-1	-	TRBV18	TGTGCCAGCTCGGCCGGGACGGCGAACACTGAAGCTTTCTTT	CASSAGTANTEAFF
-	TRBJ1-1	-	TRBV5-6	TGTGCCAGCAGCTTGATCGGGACATTTGAAGCTTTCTTT	CASSLIGTFEAFF
TRBD1	TRBJ2-1	-	TRBV13	TGTGCCAGCAGCCCGACAGGGTACAATGAGCAGTTCTTC	CASSPTGYNEQFF
TRBD1	TRBJ1-3	few	TRBV2	TGTGCCAGCAGTGAAGAGGGACAGAAGCTAAACACCATATATTTT	CASSEEGQKLNTIYF
-	TRBJ2-3	-	TRBV3-1/TRBV3-2	TGTGCCAGCAGCCAAGACGCGGGCACAGATACGCAGTATTTT	CASSQDAGTDTQYF
-	TRBJ1-4	once	TRBV5-6	TGTGCCAGCAGCTTGGCTGTCGGACAGAAGACGAAACTGTTTTTT	CASSLAVGQKTKLFF
-	TRBJ2-2	-	TRBV7-3	TGTGCCAGCAGCCTACAGGGTTCCGGGGAGCTGTTTTTT	CASSLQGSGELFF
-	TRBJ1-2	-	TRBV19	TGTGCCAGTAGAATCCAGGGGTCGGCTAACTATGGCTACACCTTC	CASRIQGSANYGYTF
-	TRBJ1-1	-	TRBV5-1	TGCGCCAGCAGCTTTTCCTTAGGCCTTGGCACTGAAGCTTTCTTT	CASSFSLGLGTEAFF
TRBD2	TRBJ2-3	-	TRBV27	TGTGCCAGCAGTTTGATAAGCGGGGCGTATCAAGATACGCAGTATTTT	CASSLISGAYQDTQYF
TRBD1	TRBJ1-5	few	TRBV5-1	TGCGCCAGCAGCTTTGGGACAGGTCTCGATCAGCCCCAGCATTTT	CASSFGTGLDQPQHF
-	TRBJ1-6	-	TRBV14	TGTGCCAGCAATTCGCAAATGAGCTCCTATAATTCACCCCTCCACTTT	CASNSQMSSYNSPLHF
TRBD2	TRBJ2-7	-	TRBV5-6	TGTGCCAGCAGTAGCGGGGGGTACGAGCAGTACTTC	CASSSGGYEQYF
-	TRBJ1-1	-	TRBV6-5	TGTGCCAGCAGTTACTCATCGAACACTGAAGCTTTCTTT	CASSYSSNTEAFF
TRBD2	TRBJ2-5	-	TRBV5-1	TGCCCCAGCAGTCAACGGGACGGGGGGGAGACCCAGTACTTC	CPSSQRDGGETQYF
TRBD1	TRBJ2-2	-	TRBV27	TGTGCCAGCAGTTTATCCGCATACCCCAGGGGGCTAGGGGTCACCGGGGAGCTGTTTTTT	CASSLSAYPRGLGVTGELFF
-	TRBJ2-1	-	TRBV29-1	TGCAGCGTTGATCCCCCGGGGAAAGGGGACAATGAGCAGTTCTTC	CSVDPPGKGDNEQFF
-	TRBJ1-5	-	TRBV6-5	TGTGCCAGCAGCCCGGGCCTGGGGTATCAGCCCCAGCATTTT	CASSPGLGYQPQHF
-	TRBJ2-7	-	TRBV2	TGTGCCAGCAGTGGCTCCACCAAACCGACGGAAGAGCAGTACTTC	CASSGSTKPTEEQYF
-	TRBJ1-2	-	TRBV6-5	TGTGCCAGCAGTTACACCCGTACCCCGAGCAGCTACACCTTC	CASSYTRTPSSYTF
TRBD2	TRBJ2-1	-	TRBV6-1	TGTGCCAGCAGTGGACTGGCGGGGGGGTTAAACAATGAGCAGTTCTTC	CASSGLAGGLNNEQFF